The next 24 T cell receptor beta chains were all read from a single sample in a study of memory CD4+ T cells and cytomegalovirus serostatus. TCRdb's table, derived via immunoSEQ multiplex PCR, lists solely in-frame clones and lacks some. The profile covers about 61,000 clones, with around 81% appearing a single time and around 0.51% taken by the ten largest. Single viable CD3+CD4+CD8-CD45RO+ cells were sorted as the memory CD4+ T cells. Material: memory CD4+ T cells from blood. All receptors come from an adult in good health and CMV-seronegative. Some clones in this sample may be carry-over from other donors' samples.

This chain connects TRBV11-2 to TRBJ2-7, with D tentatively TRBD2 (6 bases). V was shortened by 1 base and J by 12 bases, with 13 bases between the two germline ends. The CDR3 extends over 12 amino acids. Germline V CDR1 and CDR2: SGHAT, FQNNGV. CDR3 sequence: CASSLGRGKTYF. CDR3 nucleotides: TGTGCCAGCAGCTTAGGTCGGGGGAAGACGTACTTC.

This clone was detected once. The chain has TRBV6-6 and TRBJ1-5, with TRBD1 as a possible D gene (5 bases). V lost 0 bases and J lost 2, with 11 bases in between. Germline V gene sequence: CDR1 MNHNY, CDR2 SVGAGI (reference sequence). This CDR3 comprises 16 residues. The CDR3 region has the DNA TGTGCCAGCAGTTACTCCGGTGAAGGGGGCAATCAGCCCCAGCATTTT. Amino acid sequence: CASSYSGEGGNQPQHF.

V and J are TRBV29-1 and TRBJ1-5, with unresolved D. Between the trimmed V and J ends, which lost 4 bases and 4 bases, there was a span of 17 bases. Germline V lookup: CDR1 SQVTM, CDR2 ANQGSEA. The CDR3 is 15 amino acids. The CDR3 region is CSVAAGGLGNQPQHF. The DNA for the CDR3 is TGCAGCGTTGCTGCAGGAGGGTTAGGAAATCAGCCCCAGCATTTT.

The chain links TRBV7-3 to TRBJ2-3; D is uncertain. Trimming removed 8 bases from V and 6 bases from J, with 9 bases in between. CDR3 length: 11 residues. The germline gives CDR1 SGHTA, CDR2 FQGTGA. CDR3 in DNA: TGTGCCAGCGGAGCTGGGGATACGCAGTATTTT. It specifies CASGAGDTQYF.

This clone showed up just a few times. V usage is TRBV30 and J usage is TRBJ1-1, with D perhaps matching TRBD1 (6 bases). The CDR3 runs to 12 residues. Trimming left V 4 bases short and J 5 bases short, with 11 bases between. Germline CDR1 is GTSNPN and CDR2 is SVGIG (reference sequence). The CDR3 here is CAWTRGGTEAFF. DNA for the CDR3: TGTGCCTGGACGAGAGGGGGAACTGAAGCTTTCTTT.

There are a few counts of this clone. The chain links TRBV6-1 to TRBJ2-7, with 7 bases matching TRBD1. The CDR3 has 15 amino acids. Germline V gene sequence: CDR1 MNHNS, CDR2 SASEGT. After removal of 4 bases from V and 3 bases from J, the junction contained 9 bases not matched to a gene. The CDR3 sequence is CASSGARGTVYEQYF. In DNA, the CDR3 is TGTGCCAGCAGTGGAGCCCGAGGGACAGTCTACGAGCAGTACTTC.

A few counts support this clone. CDR3 sequence reads: CASSPTGLGNSPLHF. The CDR3, as DNA: TGCGCCAGCAGTCCGACAGGGCTTGGTAATTCACCCCTCCACTTT. V usage is TRBV4-1 and J usage is TRBJ1-6, with 7 nucleotides matching TRBD1. CDR1 MGHRA and CDR2 YSYEKL come from the germline V gene. The CDR3 loop spans 15 amino acids. After removal of 6 bases from V and 6 bases from J, the junction contained 8 bases not matched to a gene.

The chain employs TRBV28 and TRBJ1-2; no reliable D call. The CDR3 extends over 12 amino acids. The germline gives CDR1 MDHEN, CDR2 SYDVKM. With 7 bases removed from V and 0 bases from J, the gap between germline ends came to 6 bases. CDR3 amino acids: CASTQANYGYTF. Written as DNA, the CDR3 is TGTGCCAGCACCCAGGCTAACTATGGCTACACCTTC.

The chain combines TRBV7-2 with TRBJ2-7; 13 bases align to TRBD2. CDR3 length equals 14 residues. The ends lost 5 bases at V and 3 bases at J; junction bases unmatched: 1. The germline gives CDR1 SGHTA, CDR2 FQGNSA. The CDR3 DNA reads as TGTGCCAGCAGCCGGACTAGCGGGAGCTACGAGCAGTACTTC. The encoded protein is CASSRTSGSYEQYF.

The DNA for the CDR3 is TGCGCCAGCAGCCTCCCGTCCACAGGGATTCATTCGGGTGAGCAGTTCTTC. Its translation: CASSLPSTGIHSGEQFF. The chain recombines TRBV4-1 with TRBJ2-1; tentatively, D is TRBD1 (6 bases). This CDR3 comprises 17 residues. Trimming left V 4 bases short and J 9 bases short, with 25 bases between. Germline CDR1 is MGHRA and CDR2 is YSYEKL.

The genes are TRBV6-1 and TRBJ1-5; weak D call: TRBD1 (6 bases). Looked up from germline, CDR1 is MNHNS and CDR2 is SASEGT. The CDR3 has 12 residues. Trimming stripped 3 bases from V and 12 bases from J, with 12 bases between. The CDR3 loop reads CASSEYQGNQHF. In DNA form, the CDR3 reads TGTGCCAGCAGTGAGTACCAGGGGAACCAGCATTTT.

This clone has more than one count but fewer than ten. The chain uses TRBV27 and TRBJ2-7, with a tentative D call TRBD2 (6 bases). Germline V CDR1 and CDR2: MNHEY, SMNVEV (reference sequence). The CDR3 covers 16 residues. V lost 1 base to trimming and J lost 6 bases, with 19 bases between them. CDR3 residues: CASSLFSGAERGEQYF. The CDR3 region has the DNA TGTGCCAGCAGTTTATTTAGCGGAGCTGAGAGGGGCGAGCAGTACTTC.

The chain uses TRBV6-1 and TRBJ1-5; D is ambiguous. Germline V gives CDR1 MNHNS, CDR2 SASEGT. Trimming stripped 3 bases from V and 6 bases from J, with 12 bases between. The CDR3 is 14 residues long. The CDR3 sequence: CASSETAPGQPQHF. The DNA for the CDR3 is TGTGCCAGCAGTGAGACGGCCCCGGGTCAGCCCCAGCATTTT.

V and J are TRBV27 and TRBJ1-4, with D perhaps matching TRBD1 (6 bases). The CDR3 covers 14 residues. Germline CDR1 reads MNHEY; CDR2 reads SMNVEV (reference sequence). Trimming removed 6 bases from V and 7 bases from J, with 15 bases in between. The chain's CDR3 is CASRMGGWSEKLFF. In DNA form, the CDR3 reads TGTGCCAGCAGAATGGGGGGCTGGTCTGAAAAACTGTTTTTT.

The chain employs TRBV21-1 and TRBJ2-1; TRBD2, as called in the table, went unchecked against the DNA. TRBV21-1 is a documented pseudogene. The CDR3 has 17 amino acids. The DNA for the CDR3 is TGTGCCATCTACCGGGACTACTCCCTAAGCTCCTACAATGAGCAGTTCTTC. It codes for CAIYRDYSLSSYNEQFF.

The rearrangement uses TRBV6-1 and TRBJ1-1, with 8 bases identical to TRBD1. V dropped 6 bases and J dropped 3; count of bases not matched to a gene: 9. Germline V gene sequence: CDR1 MNHNS, CDR2 SASEGT. This CDR3 contains 15 residues. Written as DNA, the CDR3 is TGTGCCAGCAGACCTAACAGGGGGGGGGACACTGAAGCTTTCTTT. It codes for CASRPNRGGDTEAFF.

V usage is TRBV11-3 and J usage is TRBJ2-1; D not resolved. V lost 5 bases and J 5 bases, leaving 28 bases between the germline ends. Germline V CDR1 and CDR2: SGHNT, YENEEA. CDR3 length: 19 amino acids. The CDR3 reads CASSPSTRFHMGRHNEQFF. The DNA for the CDR3 is TGTGCCAGCAGCCCGAGCACCCGGTTCCACATGGGCCGGCACAATGAGCAGTTCTTC. The entire variable domain, with the rest obtained from reference TRBV11-3 and TRBJ2-1, is as follows: EAGVVQSPRYKIIEKKQPVAFWCNPISGHNTLYWYLQNLGQGPELLIRYENEEAVDDSQLPKDRFSAERLKGVDSTLKIQPAELGDSAVYLCASSPSTRFHMGRHNEQFFGPGTRLTVL.

The chain carries TRBV28 and TRBJ2-2; D uncertain. The CDR3 contains 14 residues. V was trimmed by 10 bases and J by 0 bases, leaving 12 bases between them. Germline values: CDR1 MDHEN, CDR2 SYDVKM. The CDR3 region is CATARRTNTGELFF. CDR3 bases: TGTGCCACCGCTAGGAGAACGAACACCGGGGAGCTGTTTTTT.

The chain carries TRBV7-9 and TRBJ2-7; the match to TRBD1 covers 7 bases. CDR3 size: 15 residues. The J segment lost 4 bases and the V segment lost 5 bases, leaving 11 bases of the junction unmatched. CDR1 and CDR2 from the germline V gene are SEHNR and FQNEAQ (reference sequence). The CDR3 region is CASSRGTEQEYEQYF. CDR3 nucleotide sequence: TGTGCCAGCAGCAGGGGGACAGAGCAAGAGTACGAGCAGTACTTC.

The chain couples TRBV19 to TRBJ1-5, with D tentatively TRBD1 (5 bases). The CDR3 runs to 14 residues. V lost 3 bases, J lost 4 bases, and 10 bases lay in between. The germline gives CDR1 LNHDA, CDR2 SQIVND (reference sequence). The CDR3 loop reads CASSMSRVNQPQHF. The CDR3 DNA is TGTGCCAGTAGTATGTCCAGGGTGAATCAGCCCCAGCATTTT.

This clone has more than one count but fewer than ten. This sequence joins TRBV30 and TRBJ1-5; TRBD1 might be the D (5 bases). Trimming cost V 0 bases and J 7 bases, with 13 bases left between them. The CDR3 consists of 14 residues. Per germline, CDR1 GTSNPN and CDR2 SVGIG (reference sequence). CDR3 nucleotide sequence: TGTGCCTGGAGTGTACGGCAGGGCGGGCAGCCCCAGCATTTT. It yields the protein CAWSVRQGGQPQHF. The full variable domain, with the rest looked up from reference TRBV30 and TRBJ1-5, is SQTIHQWPATLVQPVGSPLSLECTVEGTSNPNLYWYRQAAGRGLQLLFYSVGIGQISSEVPQNLSASRPQDRQFILSSKKLLLSDSGFYLCAWSVRQGGQPQHFGDGTRLSIL.

The chain combines TRBV15 with TRBJ2-7, with 10 bases lining up with TRBD1. Germline V gives CDR1 LNHNV, CDR2 YYDKDF (reference sequence). Trimming removed 1 base from V and 5 bases from J; junction bases left unmatched: 8. The CDR3 loop spans 16 amino acids. The CDR3 nucleotides read TGTGCCACCAGCAGAGGGTCGGGACAGGGGAACAACGAGCAGTACTTC. Its protein is CATSRGSGQGNNEQYF.

V is TRBV7-3 and J is TRBJ1-1; D unresolved. This CDR3 is 13 amino acids long. Germline assignment: CDR1 SGHTA and CDR2 FQGTGA. The ends were cut back, 1 base at V and 1 base at J, with 4 bases in the middle. The CDR3 loop is CASSLNRNTEAFF. The CDR3 DNA sequence: TGTGCCAGCAGCTTAAACCGGAACACTGAAGCTTTCTTT.

The chain is built from TRBV19 and TRBJ2-3; no firm D call. V lost 0 bases to trimming and J lost 1 base, with 2 bases between them. CDR3 length: 13 amino acids. The V gene's germline CDR1 is LNHDA and CDR2 SQIVND (reference sequence). CDR3 residues: CASSIEGTDTQYF. Written as DNA, the CDR3 is TGTGCCAGTAGTATAGAAGGCACAGATACGCAGTATTTT.